The rows below give T cell receptor beta chains drawn from one sample of a study of identical twins. TCRdb independently ran MiXCR on the 5' RACE reads; one entry per CDR3 protein. The repertoire holds about 700,000 distinct CDR3 sequences, over 8.5% seen once, with approximately 0.96% in the top ten. The sample was also reused in another study, on yellow fever vaccine responses in identical twins.

The material sequenced was PBMCs. These receptors came from a woman under 30 in good health. Each CDR3 is given with its conserved first and last residue. The D gene is left open where the match is weak. For some rows the clone size is stated as once, few or many, or as a class when expanded; others skip it.

j_call | d_call | v_call | clone_size | cdr3_aa | cdr3_nt
TRBJ2-2 | - | TRBV4-3 | - | CASSQVLGLMNTGELFF | TGCGCCAGCAGCCAAGTCCTGGGACTTATGAACACCGGGGAGCTGTTTTTT
TRBJ2-3 | TRBD2 | TRBV11-2 | - | CASSNVGLAGSTDTQYF | TGTGCCAGCAGCAACGTAGGACTAGCGGGAAGCACAGATACGCAGTATTTT
TRBJ2-1 | TRBD2 | TRBV10-3 | few | CATGGETSGRAIDNEQFF | TGTGCCACAGGGGGGGAAACGAGCGGGAGGGCGATTGATAATGAGCAGTTCTTC
TRBJ2-5 | - | TRBV4-2 | few | CASSQGMGPIQETQYF | TGTGCCAGCAGCCAAGGCATGGGACCAATCCAAGAGACCCAGTACTTC
TRBJ2-7 | - | TRBV5-1 | many | CASSLSQSTPTHSYEQYF | TGCGCCAGCAGCCTTTCTCAGAGTACTCCTACCCACTCCTACGAGCAGTACTTC
TRBJ2-2 | - | TRBV7-6 | - | CASSLLRSGELFF | TGTGCCAGCAGCTTACTGCGAAGCGGGGAGCTGTTTTTT
TRBJ2-5 | TRBD2 | TRBV7-3 | - | CASSPRTSPQETQYF | TGTGCCAGCAGCCCACGGACTAGCCCCCAAGAGACCCAGTACTTC
TRBJ1-1 | - | TRBV14 | few | CASSQHGLIEAFF | TGTGCCAGCAGCCAACACGGCCTGATTGAAGCTTTCTTT
TRBJ1-2 | - | TRBV28 | few | CASTYTDNYGYTF | TGTGCCAGCACCTATACAGACAACTATGGCTACACCTTC
TRBJ2-7 | TRBD2 | TRBV20-1 | few | CSALKGGLEAAYEQYF | TGCAGTGCTCTAAAGGGTGGACTAGAGGCCGCGTACGAGCAGTACTTC
TRBJ2-5 | - | TRBV5-1 | few | CASSLPGHQETQYF | TGCGCCAGCAGCTTACCGGGACATCAAGAGACCCAGTACTTC
TRBJ2-3 | TRBD2 | TRBV6-1 | few | CASSVTSGGSVGTQYF | TGTGCCAGCAGTGTAACTAGCGGGGGAAGCGTGGGTACGCAGTATTTT
TRBJ1-1 | - | TRBV7-2 | many | CASSPDGNWNTEAFF | TGTGCCAGCAGCCCCGACGGGAATTGGAACACTGAAGCTTTCTTT
TRBJ2-1 | TRBD2 | TRBV4-3 | many | CASSLRLAGGPRNEQFF | TGCGCCAGCAGCTTACGTTTAGCGGGAGGGCCAAGGAATGAGCAGTTCTTC
TRBJ1-2 | TRBD1 | TRBV18 | few | CASSPDRGGGYGYTF | TGTGCCAGCTCACCGGACAGGGGAGGCGGCTATGGCTACACCTTC
TRBJ1-2 | - | TRBV5-1 | few | CASSSLEGAYGYTF | TGCGCCAGCAGCTCCCTGGAAGGGGCCTATGGCTACACCTTC
TRBJ2-3 | - | TRBV12-3/TRBV12-4 | many | CASSFSDTDTQYF | TGTGCCAGCAGTTTTAGTGACACAGATACGCAGTATTTT
TRBJ2-2 | TRBD1 | TRBV7-9 | - | CASSLPSRGPIGELFF | TGTGCCAGCAGCTTACCGTCCAGGGGGCCTATCGGGGAGCTGTTTTTT
TRBJ1-1 | - | TRBV12-3/TRBV12-4 | many | CASTRPGGTEAFF | TGTGCCAGCACCCGACCAGGTGGAACTGAAGCTTTCTTT
TRBJ2-7 | - | TRBV24-1 | few | CATSDLGQGYSAVSYEQYF | TGTGCCACCAGTGATTTGGGCCAGGGGTACTCGGCTGTCTCCTACGAGCAGTACTTC
TRBJ1-3 | TRBD1 | TRBV20-1 | few | CSAQDRGPPSSGNTIYF | TGCAGTGCCCAGGACAGGGGGCCACCTTCCTCTGGAAACACCATATATTTT
TRBJ2-3 | TRBD2 | TRBV7-2 | - | CASRWAGGYTDTQYF | TGTGCCAGCAGGTGGGCGGGAGGATACACAGATACGCAGTATTTT
TRBJ1-4 | - | TRBV5-1 | few | CASSLSTENEKLFF | TGCGCCAGCAGCTTGTCTACAGAAAATGAAAAACTGTTTTTT
TRBJ2-7 | - | TRBV20-1 | many | CSARPPGLPSNEQYF | TGCAGTGCTAGACCACCGGGACTTCCGTCGAACGAGCAGTACTTC
TRBJ1-6 | - | TRBV7-6 | many | CASSQFLGILGSPLHF | TGTGCCAGCAGCCAATTTTTGGGTATACTGGGGTCACCCCTCCACTTT
TRBJ2-7 | TRBD1 | TRBV7-2 | few | CASSLDFETGVREQYF | TGTGCCAGCAGCTTAGATTTCGAGACAGGGGTACGGGAGCAGTACTTC
TRBJ2-7 | - | TRBV3-1 | - | CASSLRASEQYF | TGTGCCAGCAGCCTCCGGGCCTCCGAGCAGTACTTC
TRBJ2-7 | TRBD2 | TRBV7-2 | few | CASTLSSGSYEQYF | TGTGCCAGCACCCTTTCCAGCGGGAGTTACGAGCAGTACTTC
TRBJ2-5 | TRBD2 | TRBV15 | few | CATSTLSGRDQETQYF | TGTGCCACCAGCACCCTTAGCGGGAGAGACCAAGAGACCCAGTACTTC
TRBJ2-3 | - | TRBV29-1 | many | CSVESSVGATDTQYF | TGCAGCGTTGAATCTTCCGTAGGGGCCACAGATACGCAGTATTTT
TRBJ1-4 | - | TRBV15 | - | CATSRDYGVEEKLFF | TGTGCCACCAGCAGAGATTATGGGGTAGAGGAAAAACTGTTTTTT
TRBJ2-7 | - | TRBV2 | - | CASRKILDPLYEQYF | TGTGCCAGCAGGAAGATCCTAGATCCTCTCTACGAGCAGTACTTC
TRBJ2-3 | TRBD2 | TRBV28 | - | CASVLGGISITDTQYF | TGTGCCAGCGTCCTGGGAGGGATAAGTATCACAGATACGCAGTATTTT
TRBJ2-2 | - | TRBV12-3/TRBV12-4 | many | CASSFTQGHTGELFF | TGTGCCAGCAGTTTCACCCAGGGCCACACCGGGGAGCTGTTTTTT
TRBJ2-5 | TRBD2 | TRBV7-2 | - | CASSLARLAGQETQYF | TGTGCCAGCAGCTTAGCCCGACTAGCGGGGCAAGAGACCCAGTACTTC
TRBJ2-3 | TRBD2 | TRBV28 | many | CASSLAGETDTQYF | TGTGCCAGCAGTTTAGCGGGAGAAACAGATACGCAGTATTTT
TRBJ2-1 | TRBD2 | TRBV7-3 | - | CASSLLAGGSEQFF | TGTGCCAGCAGCTTACTAGCGGGGGGGTCTGAGCAGTTCTTC
TRBJ2-3 | TRBD1 | TRBV7-8 | few | CASRLRGTGGTDTQYF | TGTGCCAGCAGGCTAAGGGGGACAGGGGGCACAGATACGCAGTATTTT
TRBJ2-3 | - | TRBV6-2/TRBV6-3 | - | CAAGGDMGTQYF | TGTGCCGCAGGAGGGGATATGGGTACGCAGTATTTT
TRBJ2-1 | TRBD1 | TRBV5-1 | - | CASSLGDRGDEQFF | TGCGCCAGCAGCTTGGGGGACAGGGGAGATGAGCAGTTCTTC
TRBJ2-1 | - | TRBV28 | few | CASSSRGGEQFF | TGTGCCAGCAGTTCCCGGGGAGGTGAGCAGTTCTTC
TRBJ1-1 | - | TRBV5-1 | - | CASSLQPGVNTEAFF | TGCGCCAGCAGCTTGCAGCCCGGGGTGAACACTGAAGCTTTCTTT
TRBJ1-2 | - | TRBV5-1 | - | CASSPQGRGYTF | TGCGCCAGCAGCCCCCAGGGGCGCGGCTACACCTTC
TRBJ2-1 | TRBD2 | TRBV12-3/TRBV12-4 | many | CASSPGLAVVEQFF | TGTGCCAGCAGTCCGGGACTAGCGGTTGTGGAGCAGTTCTTC
TRBJ2-5 | TRBD1 | TRBV5-1 | - | CASSPDRGSTETQYF | TGCGCCAGCAGCCCTGACAGGGGATCTACGGAGACCCAGTACTTC
TRBJ2-7 | - | TRBV10-1 | - | CASSGGLQARQYF | TGCGCCAGCAGTGGGGGGCTTCAAGCGCGGCAGTACTTC
TRBJ1-2 | TRBD1 | TRBV27 | few | CASSFVGQGNNYGYTF | TGTGCCAGCAGTTTTGTGGGACAGGGAAACAACTATGGCTACACCTTC
TRBJ2-3 | TRBD1 | TRBV9 | many | CASSRTGARADTQYF | TGTGCCAGCAGTCGAACAGGGGCGCGAGCAGATACGCAGTATTTT
TRBJ2-5 | TRBD2 | TRBV7-3 | - | CASSKTSGGQETQYF | TGTGCCAGCAGTAAGACTAGCGGGGGTCAAGAGACCCAGTACTTC